The 20 T cell receptor beta chains below were found in one sample sequenced in a study of beta chain features in type 1 diabetes. The study's findings and limits: Type 1 diabetes patients had TCRB CDR3s that were shorter (moderately but significantly so) in all four CD4+ subsets.

Sequencing targeted expressed TCRB transcripts, as all isolated RNA had been reverse transcribed. The assay was immunoSEQ multiplex PCR, and TCRdb's table has in-frame clones only and misses some. The sample lists nearly 700,000 clones; 13% were seen once. Antigens of these TCRs are unknown. Sequences were obtained from naive CD4+ T cells from blood. The source is a man between 18 and 29 years old with type 1 diabetes.

In its sample, this clone was seen a few times. The rearrangement links TRBV29-1 to TRBJ2-1; D gene ambiguous. Per germline, CDR1 SQVTM and CDR2 ANQGSEA. Trimming cost V 1 base and J 4 bases, with 8 bases left between them. The CDR3 length is 13 residues. Here the CDR3 DNA reads TGCAGCGTTGAAGGGGCAGCGTACAATGAGCAGTTCTTC. It is translated as CSVEGAAYNEQFF.

This clone has only a few counts. This chain links TRBV10-2 with TRBJ2-1; 8 bases line up with TRBD1. CDR1 WSHSY and CDR2 SAAADI come from the germline V gene. V shed 8 bases, J shed 7 bases, and the junction held 4 bases outside the gene matches. This CDR3 spans 12 amino acids. CDR3 region: CASQGAKNEQFF. CDR3 coding DNA: TGCGCCAGCCAGGGGGCGAAGAATGAGCAGTTCTTC.

In its sample, this clone was seen a few times. The CDR3 DNA is TGCGCCAGCAGCCACCCTGACAGGGATTTCTACGAGCAGTACTTC. It translates to CASSHPDRDFYEQYF. The chain has TRBV4-1 and TRBJ2-7; 7 bases are shared with TRBD1. Trimming removed 3 bases from V and 3 bases from J; junction bases left unmatched: 8. There are 15 residues in the CDR3. Germline V gene data show CDR1 as MGHRA and CDR2 as YSYEKL.

The chain has TRBV5-1 and TRBJ2-7; a weak D match, TRBD2 (5 bases). This CDR3 comprises 14 residues. The germline V gene has CDR1 SGHRS and CDR2 YFSETQ. With 6 bases removed from V and 2 bases from J, the gap between germline ends came to 15 bases. In DNA, the CDR3 is TGCGCCAGCACCGAGGGAGCCGGAACCTACGAGCAGTACTTC. Its translation is CASTEGAGTYEQYF.

The rearrangement links TRBV7-8 to TRBJ2-4; D is undetermined. V was cut by 4 bases and J by 3 bases, with 10 bases left in between. CDR3 size: 14 residues. Germline loops: CDR1 SGHVS, CDR2 FQNEAQ. CDR3 nucleotides: TGTGCCAGCAGCTCACAGAAGGGCAAAAACATTCAGTACTTC. Translated, it gives CASSSQKGKNIQYF.

This clone was seen only a few times. This chain joins TRBV27 and TRBJ2-7; 7 bases line up with TRBD1. V lost 6 bases and J lost 2; bases outside the gene matches: 7. The CDR3 runs to 14 residues. Germline loops: CDR1 MNHEY, CDR2 SMNVEV (reference sequence). CDR3 sequence reads: CASRKLGQTYEQYF. The CDR3, as DNA: TGTGCCAGCAGAAAACTGGGACAGACCTACGAGCAGTACTTC.

This clone was picked up a small number of times. V usage is TRBV6-1 and J usage is TRBJ2-2; D is possibly TRBD1 or TRBD2 (5 bases each). CDR3 length: 18 residues. V was trimmed by 0 bases and J by 6 bases, leaving 20 bases between them. The germline V gene encodes CDR1 MNHNS and CDR2 SASEGT. The CDR3 nucleotides are TGTGCCAGCAGTGAAGCTATCGGGGACGGAAGTGGGTCCGGGGAGCTGTTTTTT. Protein product: CASSEAIGDGSGSGELFF.

The rearrangement joins TRBV2 to TRBJ2-1; D gene ambiguous. Germline V lookup: CDR1 SNHLY, CDR2 FYNNEI. The germline V and J ends were trimmed by 10 bases and 4 bases, with 8 bases remaining between them. The CDR3 has 11 residues. CDR3 sequence (DNA): TGTGCCACCCAGTTTTACAATGAGCAGTTCTTC. Its protein is CATQFYNEQFF. Full variable domain (remainder filled in from reference TRBV2 and TRBJ2-1): EPEVTQTPSHQVTQMGQEVILRCVPISNHLYFYWYRQILGQKVEFLVSFYNNEISEKSEIFDDQFSVERPDGSNFTLKIRSTKLEDSAMYFCATQFYNEQFFGPGTRLTVL.

This clone was observed a few times. The J gene is TRBJ1-2, the V gene TRBV6-5, with TRBD1 identical over 7 bases. Germline V lookup: CDR1 MNHEY, CDR2 SVGAGI. The CDR3 has 14 residues. J was trimmed by 6 bases and V by 0 bases; bases with no gene match: 4. In DNA form, the CDR3 reads TGTGCCAGCAGTTACTCATCCAGGGGGAATGGCTACACCTTC. Encoded protein: CASSYSSRGNGYTF.

This clone turned up a few times. This sample also contains other DNA sequences that code for the same CDR3. V and J are TRBV7-2 and TRBJ2-3; 8 nucleotides line up with TRBD2. Trimming removed 3 bases from V and 3 bases from J; junction bases left unmatched: 2. CDR3 length: 14 residues. Germline loops: CDR1 SGHTA, CDR2 FQGNSA. CDR3 protein: CASSLGLGTDTQYF. In nucleotides, the CDR3 is TGTGCCAGCAGCTTGGGACTAGGAACAGATACGCAGTATTTT.

This clone was seen only a few times. V gene TRBV28 combines with J gene TRBJ1-2; D is unclear. CDR1 is MDHEN and CDR2 is SYDVKM in the germline V gene. Trimming left V 5 bases short and J 8 bases short, with 15 bases between. The CDR3 length is 13 residues. The CDR3 region is CASSTIRVGGYTF. Here the CDR3 DNA reads TGTGCCAGCAGTACGATTAGGGTAGGAGGCTACACCTTC.

There are a few counts of this clone. The J gene is TRBJ1-1, the V gene TRBV19; TRBD1 might be the D (5 bases). V gave up 5 bases and J gave up 0 bases, with 10 bases separating them. From germline, CDR1 is LNHDA and CDR2 SQIVND (reference sequence). The CDR3 is made up of 14 amino acids. The CDR3 coding sequence is TGTGCCAGTAGTTGGGCAGGGATGAACACTGAAGCTTTCTTT. As protein: CASSWAGMNTEAFF.

The chain has TRBV9 and TRBJ2-1; 12 nucleotides agree with TRBD2. After removal of 4 bases from V and 8 bases from J, the junction contained 7 bases not matched to a gene. The germline gives CDR1 SGDLS, CDR2 YYNGEE. This CDR3 comprises 15 residues. The chain's CDR3 is CASSTSGGSWDEQFF. CDR3 bases: TGTGCCAGCAGCACTAGCGGGGGGAGCTGGGATGAGCAGTTCTTC.

As concerns this clone: The same CDR3 also results from other DNA sequences found in this sample. The CDR3 sequence: CASSPGGGQETQYF. The CDR3, as DNA: TGTGCCAGCTCACCAGGTGGAGGGCAAGAGACCCAGTACTTC. The chain has TRBV18 and TRBJ2-5; a weak D match, TRBD2 (6 bases). Germline V gene data show CDR1 as KGHSH and CDR2 as LQKENI. Trimming stripped 2 bases from V and 2 bases from J, with 9 bases between. This CDR3 has 14 residues.

This clone was counted between two and nine times. Other DNA sequences in this specimen translate into the identical CDR3. This chain uses TRBV30 with TRBJ1-2; no reliable D call. Trimming cost V 2 bases and J 4 bases, with 8 bases left between them. Germline CDR1 GTSNPN, CDR2 SVGIG (reference sequence). The CDR3 runs to 12 residues. The CDR3 protein is CAWSPDGYGYTF. CDR3 DNA sequence: TGTGCCTGGAGTCCGGACGGCTATGGCTACACCTTC.

This clone has only a few counts. V gene TRBV4-1 combines with J gene TRBJ1-2; D is possibly TRBD1 (5 bases). Per the germline V gene, CDR1 is MGHRA and CDR2 is YSYEKL. CDR3 size: 16 residues. V was shortened by 4 bases and J by 4 bases, with 19 bases between the two germline ends. CDR3 DNA sequence: TGCGCCAGCAGCCGACCCGGGAGGGGAGGTGGCTATGGCTACACCTTC. This translates into CASSRPGRGGGYGYTF.

In this sample, this clone turned up a few times. The chain combines TRBV5-1 with TRBJ1-2; perhaps TRBD1 as D (5 bases). CDR3 length: 13 residues. Germline lookup yields CDR1 SGHRS and CDR2 YFSETQ. V was pared by 0 bases and J by 4 bases, with 7 bases between. CDR3 in DNA: TGCGCCAGCAGCTTGGCTGACAGCTATGGCTACACCTTC. Its translation is CASSLADSYGYTF.

The V call is TRBV2, the J call TRBJ2-3; TRBD2 aligns across 8 bases. With 1 base clipped from V and 4 bases from J, the junction kept 4 bases outside the gene matches. This CDR3 has 15 amino acids. From germline, CDR1 is SNHLY and CDR2 FYNNEI. DNA of the CDR3: TGTGCCAGCAGTGAAGTCCTAGCGGGCGCAGATACGCAGTATTTT. Translated, it gives CASSEVLAGADTQYF. The entire variable domain, with the rest obtained from reference TRBV2 and TRBJ2-3, is as follows: EPEVTQTPSHQVTQMGQEVILRCVPISNHLYFYWYRQILGQKVEFLVSFYNNEISEKSEIFDDQFSVERPDGSNFTLKIRSTKLEDSAMYFCASSEVLAGADTQYFGPGTRLTVL.

This clone was observed a few times. The chain's CDR3 is CALGDRFNQPQHF. In DNA, the CDR3 is TGTGCGCTGGGGGACAGGTTCAATCAGCCCCAGCATTTT. The chain employs TRBV7-2 and TRBJ1-5; TRBD1 agrees at 8 bases. This CDR3 is built from 13 residues. Germline CDR1 is SGHTA and CDR2 is FQGNSA.

The sample holds a few counts of this clone. J is TRBJ2-5 and V is TRBV19, with D unclear. The CDR3 consists of 16 residues. Germline V CDR1 and CDR2: LNHDA, SQIVND (reference sequence). V was clipped by 5 bases and J by 5 bases, with 21 bases between them. The CDR3, as DNA: TGTGCCAGTAGTCCAACGGCCGCTTCCCTGACGGAGACCCAGTACTTC. It translates to CASSPTAASLTETQYF. The entire variable domain, with the rest obtained from reference TRBV19 and TRBJ2-5, is as follows: DGGITQSPKYLFRKEGQNVTLSCEQNLNHDAMYWYRQDPGQGLRLIYYSQIVNDFQKGDIAEGYSVSREKKESFPLTVTSAQKNPTAFYLCASSPTAASLTETQYFGPGTRLLVL.